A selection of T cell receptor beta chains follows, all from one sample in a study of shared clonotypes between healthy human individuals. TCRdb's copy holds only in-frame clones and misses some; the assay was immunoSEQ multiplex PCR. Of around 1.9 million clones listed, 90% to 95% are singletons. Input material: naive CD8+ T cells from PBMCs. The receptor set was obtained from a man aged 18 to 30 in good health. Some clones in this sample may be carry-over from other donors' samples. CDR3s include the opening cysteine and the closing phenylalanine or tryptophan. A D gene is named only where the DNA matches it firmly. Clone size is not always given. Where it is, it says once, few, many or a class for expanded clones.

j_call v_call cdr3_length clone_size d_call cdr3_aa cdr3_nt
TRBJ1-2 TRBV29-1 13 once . CSVESRDGYGYTF TGCAGCGTTGAATCCCGGGATGGCTATGGCTACACCTTC
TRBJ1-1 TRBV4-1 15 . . CASSQVRWGQEEAFF TGCGCCAGCAGCCAAGTTAGGTGGGGTCAGGAGGAAGCTTTCTTT
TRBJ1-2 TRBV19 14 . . CASSPRTEPDGYTF TGTGCCAGTAGTCCACGGACAGAACCTGATGGCTACACCTTC
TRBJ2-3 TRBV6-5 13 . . CASSYSAADTQYF TGTGCCAGCAGTTACTCTGCTGCGGATACGCAGTATTTT
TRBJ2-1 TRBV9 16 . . CASSVGGGAKRNEQFF TGTGCCAGCAGCGTGGGAGGCGGGGCGAAGAGAAATGAGCAGTTCTTC
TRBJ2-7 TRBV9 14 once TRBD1 CASSPGTGRYEQYF TGTGCCAGCAGCCCAGGGACAGGACGCTACGAGCAGTACTTC
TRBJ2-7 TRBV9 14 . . CASSVGRRVSEQYF TGTGCCAGCAGCGTAGGGCGCAGGGTTAGCGAGCAGTACTTC
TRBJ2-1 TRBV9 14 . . CASSVGYSYNEQFF TGTGCCAGCAGCGTGGGCTACTCCTACAATGAGCAGTTCTTC
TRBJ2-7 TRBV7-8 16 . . CASSLAEGGFNYEQYF TGTGCCAGCAGCTTAGCTGAAGGGGGGTTCAACTACGAGCAGTACTTC
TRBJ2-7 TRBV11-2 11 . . CASSWGPNPFF TGTGCCAGCAGCTGGGGACCAAACCCCTTCTTC
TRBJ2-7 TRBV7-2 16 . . CASSLSGGHTTYEQYF TGTGCCAGCAGCTTATCCGGCGGACACACTACCTACGAGCAGTACTTC
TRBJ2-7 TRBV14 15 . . CASSQLGGLRYEQYF TGTGCCAGCAGCCAATTAGGAGGATTACGCTACGAGCAGTACTTC
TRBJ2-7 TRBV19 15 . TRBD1 CASRNGTGISYEQYF TGTGCCAGTAGAAACGGGACAGGGATATCCTACGAGCAGTACTTC
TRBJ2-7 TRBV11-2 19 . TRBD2 CASSLRTSNQLPGAYEQYF TGTGCCAGCAGCCTGAGGACTAGCAACCAACTCCCAGGGGCCTACGAGCAGTACTTC
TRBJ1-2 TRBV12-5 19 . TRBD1 CASGPTINPDREVFYGYTF TGTGCTAGTGGACCGACGATTAACCCGGACAGGGAGGTATTCTATGGCTACACCTTC
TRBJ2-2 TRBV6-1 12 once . CASVSDTGELFF TGTGCCAGCGTAAGTGACACCGGGGAGCTGTTTTTT
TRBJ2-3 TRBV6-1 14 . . CASPGAGSTDTQYF TGTGCCAGCCCAGGGGCGGGGAGCACAGATACGCAGTATTTT
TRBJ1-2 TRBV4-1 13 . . CASSQGGFYGYTF TGCGCCAGCAGCCAAGGGGGTTTCTATGGCTACACCTTC
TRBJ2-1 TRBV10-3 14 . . CAISEERPYNEQFF TGTGCCATCAGTGAGGAGCGGCCTTACAATGAGCAGTTCTTC
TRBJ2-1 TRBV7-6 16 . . CASSLAGRGHYNEQFF TGTGCCAGCAGCTTAGCCGGACGGGGGCACTACAATGAGCAGTTCTTC
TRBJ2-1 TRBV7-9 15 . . CASTPQGDNNNEQFF TGTGCCAGCACCCCTCAAGGGGACAACAACAATGAGCAGTTCTTC
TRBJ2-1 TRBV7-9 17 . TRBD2 CASSLAGGSGKYNEQFF TGTGCCAGCAGCTTAGCGGGGGGTAGCGGGAAGTACAATGAGCAGTTCTTC
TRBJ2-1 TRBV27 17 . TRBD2 CASSFLRLAGVFGEQFF TGTGCCAGCAGTTTTCTCCGGCTAGCGGGAGTTTTTGGTGAGCAGTTCTTC
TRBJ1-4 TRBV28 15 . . CASNLLGGDNEKLFF TGTGCCAGCAATTTATTGGGAGGGGATAATGAAAAACTGTTTTTT
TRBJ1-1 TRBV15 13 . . CATSRKLNTEAFF TGTGCCACCAGCAGAAAGCTGAACACTGAAGCTTTCTTT
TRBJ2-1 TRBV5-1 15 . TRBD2 CASSLGGLLYNEQFF TGCGCCAGCAGCTTGGGGGGACTACTCTACAATGAGCAGTTCTTC
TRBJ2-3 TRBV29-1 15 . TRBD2 CSVAGLAGVPDTQYF TGCAGCGTTGCCGGCCTAGCGGGAGTCCCAGATACGCAGTATTTT
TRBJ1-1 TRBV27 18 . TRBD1 CASSPSTVAGQLNTEAFF TGTGCCAGCAGTCCTTCAACGGTCGCGGGACAGTTAAACACTGAAGCTTTCTTT
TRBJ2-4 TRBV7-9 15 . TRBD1 CASSSPGQRFAIQYF TGTGCCAGCAGCTCCCCGGGACAGCGGTTTGCCATTCAGTACTTC
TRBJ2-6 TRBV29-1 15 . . CSVSQSLSGANVLTF TGCAGCGTTTCGCAGAGCCTCTCTGGGGCCAACGTCCTGACTTTC
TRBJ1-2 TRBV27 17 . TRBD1 CASSSVIDRALAYGYTF TGTGCCAGCAGTTCCGTGATCGACAGGGCCTTGGCCTATGGCTACACCTTC
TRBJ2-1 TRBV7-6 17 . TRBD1 CASSLTGFGGLYNEQFF TGTGCCAGCAGCTTGACAGGGTTTGGAGGACTCTACAATGAGCAGTTCTTC
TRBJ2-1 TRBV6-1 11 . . CASSQNNEQFF TGTGCCAGCAGCCAGAACAATGAGCAGTTCTTC
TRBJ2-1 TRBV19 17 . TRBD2 CASAMIRLAGEIGEQFF TGTGCCAGTGCCATGATTAGACTAGCGGGGGAAATCGGGGAGCAGTTCTTC
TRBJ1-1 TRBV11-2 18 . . CASSANHPGARRDAEAFF TGTGCCAGCAGCGCTAACCACCCGGGGGCGCGAAGGGACGCTGAAGCTTTCTTT
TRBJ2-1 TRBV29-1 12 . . CSVMGEGNEQFF TGCAGCGTTATGGGGGAAGGCAATGAGCAGTTCTTC
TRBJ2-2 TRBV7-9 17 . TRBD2 CASSGTGRERSTGELFF TGTGCCAGCAGCGGGACGGGGCGGGAGAGGTCGACCGGGGAGCTGTTTTTT
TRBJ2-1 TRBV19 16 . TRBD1 CASSISGTVTYNEQFF TGTGCCAGTAGTATCTCCGGGACAGTTACGTACAATGAGCAGTTCTTC
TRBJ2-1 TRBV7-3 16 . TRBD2 CASSLHSGTSDNEQFF TGTGCCAGCAGCTTACACTCCGGGACTAGCGACAATGAGCAGTTCTTC
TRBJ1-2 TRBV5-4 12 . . CASSLAGDGYTF TGTGCCAGCAGCTTGGCGGGGGATGGCTACACCTTC
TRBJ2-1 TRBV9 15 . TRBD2 CASSVAGLASNEQFF TGTGCCAGCAGCGTAGCAGGACTAGCATCCAATGAGCAGTTCTTC
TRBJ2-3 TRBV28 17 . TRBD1 CATLMLGTGVSTDTQYF TGTGCCACCCTTATGTTGGGGACAGGAGTTTCCACAGATACGCAGTATTTT
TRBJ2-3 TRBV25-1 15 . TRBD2 CASSELAGRADTQYF TGTGCCAGCAGTGAGTTAGCGGGTCGGGCAGATACGCAGTATTTT
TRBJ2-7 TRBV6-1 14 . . CASSPGPPLREQYF TGTGCCAGCAGTCCGGGACCCCCGCTCCGCGAGCAGTACTTC
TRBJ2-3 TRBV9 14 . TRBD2 CASTTGGSTDTQYF TGTGCCAGCACAACGGGAGGGAGCACAGATACGCAGTATTTT
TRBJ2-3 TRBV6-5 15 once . CASSNLGPGADTQYF TGTGCCAGCAGTAACCTCGGGCCCGGGGCAGATACGCAGTATTTT
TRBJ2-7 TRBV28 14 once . CASSFQGTAYEQYF TGTGCCAGCAGTTTCCAGGGGACCGCCTACGAGCAGTACTTC